This T cell receptor beta chain was obtained from a study of blood T cell repertoires in COVID-19. Overall study: The United States, Italy and Spain supplied acute and convalescent COVID-19 samples. PBMCs, B-cell-depleted T cells, or T cells provided the cDNA or gDNA that made up the material.

The Seattle patients joined while their infection was active and were tracked longitudinally afterward. The V and J ends lost 1 base and 6 bases respectively, with 13 bases between them. The germline gives CDR1 SGHDN, CDR2 FVKESK. The CDR3 loop spans 14 amino acids. In the original analysis: Reference gene primer amplification in the assay estimated nucleated cell counts. Profiling relied on immunoSEQ multiplex PCR, and the TCRdb table lists in-frame clones only, not all of them. V, J and clone size are taken as reported in that table, and D and trimming were inferred from the DNA itself. The sample lists roughly 180,000 clones, 79% seen once, with 7.5% to 8.5% in the top ten.

The chain couples TRBV14 to TRBJ2-7; TRBD1 might be the D (5 bases). The receptor was derived from a woman aged 60-75 years with COVID-19, enrolled during active disease. The sample consisted of peripheral blood. CDR3 region: CASSQGLGRAEQYF. The CDR3 DNA reads as TGTGCCAGCAGCCAAGGATTGGGCAGGGCCGAGCAGTACTTC.